This T cell receptor beta chain was found in a study of metastatic and nonmetastatic thyroid tumors. This clone was counted at least ten times. The entire patient cohort was treatment-naive prior to thyroid surgery. The CDR3 is made up of 14 amino acids. Germline assignment: CDR1 MNHEY and CDR2 SMNVEV (reference sequence). With V trimmed by 5 bases and J by 2 bases, 6 bases remained unmatched. TCRdb reprocessed the PCR reads via MiXCR. This table has approximately 90,000 clones, over 9.5% appearing once. Input material: blood. The clonotype originates from a female donor with papillary thyroid cancer or a benign thyroid nodule (not recorded which). Some clones in this sample may be carry-over from other donors' samples. The chain couples TRBV27 to TRBJ2-7; TRBD1 matches at 7 bases. CDR3 region: CASSTPGQPYEQYF. CDR3 DNA: TGTGCCAGCAGTACTCCGGGACAGCCCTACGAGCAGTACTTC.